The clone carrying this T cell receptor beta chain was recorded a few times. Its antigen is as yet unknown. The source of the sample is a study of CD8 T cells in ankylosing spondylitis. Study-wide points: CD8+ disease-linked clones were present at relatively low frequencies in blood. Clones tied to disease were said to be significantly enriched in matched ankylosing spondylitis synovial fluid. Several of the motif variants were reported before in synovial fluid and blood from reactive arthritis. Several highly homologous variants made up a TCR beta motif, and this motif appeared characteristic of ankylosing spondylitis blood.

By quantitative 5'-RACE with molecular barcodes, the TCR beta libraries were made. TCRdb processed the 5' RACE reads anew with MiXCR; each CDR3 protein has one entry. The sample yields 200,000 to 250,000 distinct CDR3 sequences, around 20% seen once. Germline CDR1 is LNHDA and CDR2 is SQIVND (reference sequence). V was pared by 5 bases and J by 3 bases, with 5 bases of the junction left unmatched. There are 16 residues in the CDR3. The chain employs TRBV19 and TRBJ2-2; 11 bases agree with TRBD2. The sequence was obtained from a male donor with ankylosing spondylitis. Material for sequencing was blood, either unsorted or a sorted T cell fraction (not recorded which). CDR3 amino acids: CASSAPSGRHTGELFF. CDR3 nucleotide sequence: TGTGCCAGTAGTGCCCCTAGCGGGAGGCACACCGGGGAGCTGTTTTTT.